This paragraph covers one T cell receptor beta chain sequence. The germline V and J ends were trimmed by 3 bases and 2 bases, with 8 bases remaining between them. Germline V gene data show CDR1 as MDHEN and CDR2 as SYDVKM. This CDR3 has 13 amino acids. The data were taken from a study of blood T cell repertoires in COVID-19. Per the study methods: Amplification from reference gene primers served as the basis for estimated nucleated cell counts. Some clones are missing from TCRdb's copy, which holds only in-frame ones; the method was immunoSEQ multiplex PCR. The V and J calls and clone size were taken over from that table, and D and trimming were inferred from the DNA. In the table there are 250,000 or so clones, approximately 88% of which are singletons.

The TCR originated in a woman between 35 and 50 years old who had been exposed to COVID-19. The chain uses TRBV28 and TRBJ2-7; no clear D gene. Sequencing used PBMCs or T cells enriched from blood (not recorded which). The CDR3 DNA reads as TGTGCCAGCAGTTTGGGCGTCCCCTACGAGCAGTACTTC. Translating gives CASSLGVPYEQYF.